What follows is one T cell receptor (beta chain) and its context. Its antigen is still unknown. Base-call qualities are not available, and no considerably larger clone is one nucleotide away. Blood samples were collected up to 4 times in the first month after transplant and then at least monthly when available. This entry comes from a study of graft-versus-host responses after intestinal transplantation (dated by TCRdb to the early 2020s). For the wider study: The transplants that recipients got were multivisceral, liver-intestinal, or isolated intestinal. All recipients received anti-thymocyte globulin induction followed by maintenance tacrolimus and steroids for about three years. Bulk TCR-beta CDR3 sequencing was used to track graft-versus-host and host-versus-graft alloreactive T cell clones in the graft, circulation and bone marrow after intestinal transplantation. Alloreactive clones were identified by sequencing pre-transplant mixed lymphocyte reaction products and comparing these products with unstimulated pre-transplant donor and recipient T cells. Of the approximately 24 intestinal transplant recipients enrolled in the cohort, one of whom was a retransplant, 3 patients without pretransplant specimens were excluded. Donor T cell macrochimerism was defined as a peak of at least 4% donor T cells among recipient peripheral blood mononuclear cells. Instead of going to the commercial service, samples from a few later patients were sequenced in-house on an Illumina MiSeq and processed with MiXCR. The paper's findings and limits, for the study overall: Early after transplant, declines in HvG clones were associated with peak levels of circulating GvH clones. GvH clones were found in recipient bone marrow, and some of the GvH clones appeared earlier in ileal mucosa or blood, which is consistent with an intestinal mucosal origin. The conclusions were limited by the relatively low number and heterogeneity of the intestinal transplant patients. In patients with donor T cell macrochimerism, the allografts had high GvH to HvG T cell clonal ratios.

The library was built by means of the immunoSEQ multiplex PCR assay. High-throughput TCR-beta CDR3 sequencing of genomic DNA from most patients was performed by Adaptive Biotechnologies. In the paper's pipeline: TCR sequencing data for 15 to 20 patients were retrieved from Adaptive's ImmunoSEQ software; a few other patients were processed with MiXCR and VDJtools. CDR3 nucleotide sequences shared between donor and recipient were removed because their origin could not be assigned. To be classed as alloreactive, a clone needed at least 2-fold expansion over unstimulated cells and a minimum CFSE-low frequency of 0.002% (template counts) or 0.001% (read counts). Clones were considered mappable if detected in sequenced pre-transplant spleen, lymph node, or MLR CFSE-low populations of the donor or recipient. Cumulative frequency of alloreactive clones was calculated as a percentage of all sequences weighted by copy number. Entries here come from immuneACCESS through TCRdb and include only in-frame sequences with V and J called. Some clones fail to appear in such tables; in the studies checked, an unresolved V gene covers under half of the shortfall, and the cause of the remainder is unknown. For V, J and clone size, that table is used; D and trimming come from the DNA. The sample contains about 38,000 clones, around four fifths of them found a single time. Roughly 3.4% of the sample is in the top ten clones.

The source is a human patient who received an intestinal transplant, so some T cells may come from the graft donor. The starting material was PBMCs, obtained roughly 34 months after transplant.

CDR3 sequence: CASSPKGAINYEQYF. The sequenced DNA is TGTGCCAGCAGTCCTAAGGGGGCGATTAACTACGAGCAGTACTTC. The chain joins TRBV6-5 to TRBJ2-7; 7 central bases correspond to TRBD1. Based on the germline V gene, the CDR1 and CDR2 sequences are MNHEY and SVGAGI. From the cysteine up to the phenylalanine, the CDR3 has a length of 15 residues. Only CDR3 DNA remains: 45 bases, in frame from the first base. V trim: 5 bases; J trim: 3 bases; unmatched bases: 10.